This T cell receptor (beta chain) appears in the sequencing data of a study of shared clonotypes between healthy human individuals. Remarks on this clone: Its antigen is not known.

The CDR3 sequence is 14 residues long. V dropped 4 bases and J dropped 0; count of bases not matched to a gene: 4. Looked up from germline, CDR1 is SGDLS and CDR2 is YYNGEE. Overall study findings and caveats: Naive subsets usually exceeded memory subsets in estimated richness. Despite large depth, rarefaction showed incomplete sorted-subset sequencing.

Produced via immunoSEQ multiplex PCR; TCRdb's table is partial and in-frame only. In the table there are over 1.4 million clones, about 96% of which are singletons. The chain couples TRBV9 to TRBJ2-7, with 7 bases that match TRBD1. The TCR comes from a man in his thirties or forties in good health. Sequencing was carried out using naive CD4+ T cells sorted from blood. Noted subset: CD45RA+ positively selected. The CDR3 region has the DNA TGTGCCAGCAGCCCGTGGACAGGCTCCTACGAGCAGTACTTC. Residues: CASSPWTGSYEQYF.